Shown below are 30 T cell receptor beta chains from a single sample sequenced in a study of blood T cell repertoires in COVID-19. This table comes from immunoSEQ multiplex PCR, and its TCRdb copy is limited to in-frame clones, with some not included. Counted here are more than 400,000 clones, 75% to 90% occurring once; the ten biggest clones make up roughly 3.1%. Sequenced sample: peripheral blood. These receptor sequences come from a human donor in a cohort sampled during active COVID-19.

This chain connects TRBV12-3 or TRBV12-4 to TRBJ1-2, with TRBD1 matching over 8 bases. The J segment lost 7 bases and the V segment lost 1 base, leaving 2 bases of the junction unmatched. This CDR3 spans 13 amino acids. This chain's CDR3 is CASSLDRGGGYTF. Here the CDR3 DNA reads TGTGCCAGCAGTTTAGACAGGGGGGGTGGCTACACCTTC.

CDR3 nucleotides: TGTGCCAGCAGCACCGGACAGGGAGGGTACTACAATGAGCAGTTCTTC. Amino acids: CASSTGQGGYYNEQFF. This chain uses TRBV5-5 with TRBJ2-1; TRBD1 might be the D (8 bases). The ends were cut back, 4 bases at V and 3 bases at J, with 17 bases in the middle. CDR1 and CDR2 from the germline V gene are SGHKS and YYEKEE (reference sequence). The CDR3 loop spans 16 amino acids.

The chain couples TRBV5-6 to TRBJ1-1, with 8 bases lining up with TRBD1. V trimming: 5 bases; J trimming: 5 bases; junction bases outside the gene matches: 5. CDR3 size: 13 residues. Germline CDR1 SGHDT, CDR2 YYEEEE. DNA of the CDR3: TGTGCCAGCAGTCCAGGGGGCAGGACTGAAGCTTTCTTT. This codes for CASSPGGRTEAFF.

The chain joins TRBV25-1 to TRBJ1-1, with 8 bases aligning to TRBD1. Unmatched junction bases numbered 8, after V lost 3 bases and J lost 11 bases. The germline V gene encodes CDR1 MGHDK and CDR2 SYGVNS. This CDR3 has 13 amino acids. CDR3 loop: CASSEIQGADAFF. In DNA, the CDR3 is TGTGCCAGCAGTGAGATTCAGGGGGCCGACGCTTTCTTT. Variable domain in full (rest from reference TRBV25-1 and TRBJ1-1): EADIYQTPRYLVIGTGKKITLECSQTMGHDKMYWYQQDPGMELHLIHYSYGVNSTEKGDLSSESTVSRIRTEHFPLTLESARPSHTSQYLCASSEIQGADAFFGQGTRLTVV.

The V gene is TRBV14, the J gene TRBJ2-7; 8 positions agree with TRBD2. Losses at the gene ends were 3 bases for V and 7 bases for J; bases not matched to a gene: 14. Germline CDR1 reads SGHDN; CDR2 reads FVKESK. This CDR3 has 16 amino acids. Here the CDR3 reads CASSQASGTRSWEQYF. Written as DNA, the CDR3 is TGTGCCAGCAGCCAGGCATCCGGGACTAGATCGTGGGAGCAGTACTTC. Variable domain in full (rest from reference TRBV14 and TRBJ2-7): EAGVTQFPSHSVIEKGQTVTLRCDPISGHDNLYWYRRVMGKEIKFLLHFVKESKQDESGMPNNRFLAERTGGTYSTLKVQPAELEDSGVYFCASSQASGTRSWEQYFGPGTRLTVT.

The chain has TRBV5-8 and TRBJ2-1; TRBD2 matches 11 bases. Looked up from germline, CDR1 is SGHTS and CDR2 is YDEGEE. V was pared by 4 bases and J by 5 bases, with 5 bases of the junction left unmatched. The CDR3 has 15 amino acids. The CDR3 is CASSAGTSGNNEQFF. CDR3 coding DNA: TGTGCCAGCAGCGCTGGGACTAGCGGTAACAATGAGCAGTTCTTC.

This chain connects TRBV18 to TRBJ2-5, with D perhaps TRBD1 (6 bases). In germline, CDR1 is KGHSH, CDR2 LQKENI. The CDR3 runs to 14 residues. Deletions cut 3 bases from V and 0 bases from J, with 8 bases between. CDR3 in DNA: TGTGCCAGCTCACCGGGGGCAAACCAAGAGACCCAGTACTTC. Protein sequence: CASSPGANQETQYF.

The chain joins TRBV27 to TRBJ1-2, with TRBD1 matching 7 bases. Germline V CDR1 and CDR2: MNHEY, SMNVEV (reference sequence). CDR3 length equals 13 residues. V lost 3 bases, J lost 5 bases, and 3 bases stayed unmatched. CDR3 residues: CASSLSTGYGYTF. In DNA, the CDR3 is TGTGCCAGCAGTTTGTCGACAGGGTATGGCTACACCTTC.

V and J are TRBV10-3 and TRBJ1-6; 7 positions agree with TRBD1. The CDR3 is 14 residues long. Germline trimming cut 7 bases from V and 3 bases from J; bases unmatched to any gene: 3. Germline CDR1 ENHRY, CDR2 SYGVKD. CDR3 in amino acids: CAIKGTDYNSPLHF. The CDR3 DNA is TGTGCCATCAAAGGGACAGACTATAATTCACCCCTCCACTTT.

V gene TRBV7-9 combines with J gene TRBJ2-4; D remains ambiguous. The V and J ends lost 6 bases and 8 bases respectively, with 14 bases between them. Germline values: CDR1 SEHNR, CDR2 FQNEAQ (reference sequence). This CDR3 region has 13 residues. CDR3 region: CASSRTGVDIQYF. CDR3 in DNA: TGTGCCAGCAGTCGAACCGGTGTAGACATTCAGTACTTC.

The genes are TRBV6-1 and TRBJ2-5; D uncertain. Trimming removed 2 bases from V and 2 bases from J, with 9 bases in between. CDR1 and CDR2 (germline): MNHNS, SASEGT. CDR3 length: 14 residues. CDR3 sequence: CASSELVVQETQYF. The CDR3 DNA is TGTGCCAGCAGTGAATTAGTCGTACAAGAGACCCAGTACTTC.

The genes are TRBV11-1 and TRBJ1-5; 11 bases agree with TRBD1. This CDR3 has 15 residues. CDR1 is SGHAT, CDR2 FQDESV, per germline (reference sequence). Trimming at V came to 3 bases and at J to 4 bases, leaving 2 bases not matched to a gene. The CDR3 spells CASSLGTGGNQPQHF. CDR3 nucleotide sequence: TGTGCCAGCAGCTTGGGGACAGGGGGTAATCAGCCCCAGCATTTT.

Here the CDR3 reads CASSGQPQAGELFF. The CDR3 DNA reads TGTGCCAGCAGCGGTCAGCCCCAGGCCGGGGAGCTGTTTTTT. This chain joins TRBV7-9 and TRBJ2-2; unclear D gene. CDR1 is SEHNR and CDR2 is FQNEAQ in the germline V gene (reference sequence). The CDR3 has 14 residues. V gave up 5 bases and J gave up 6 bases, with 13 bases separating them.

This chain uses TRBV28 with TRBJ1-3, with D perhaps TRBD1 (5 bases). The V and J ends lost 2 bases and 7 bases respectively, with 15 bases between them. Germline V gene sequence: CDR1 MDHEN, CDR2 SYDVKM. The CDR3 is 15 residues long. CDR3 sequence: CASSLAGGIENTIYF. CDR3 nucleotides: TGTGCCAGCAGTTTAGCGGGGGGAATTGAGAACACCATATATTTT.

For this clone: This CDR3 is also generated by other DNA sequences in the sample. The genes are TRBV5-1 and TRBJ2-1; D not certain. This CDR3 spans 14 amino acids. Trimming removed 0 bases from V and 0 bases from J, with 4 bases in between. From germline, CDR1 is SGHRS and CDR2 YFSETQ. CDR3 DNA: TGCGCCAGCAGCTTGGGCAGCTCCTACAATGAGCAGTTCTTC. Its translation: CASSLGSSYNEQFF.

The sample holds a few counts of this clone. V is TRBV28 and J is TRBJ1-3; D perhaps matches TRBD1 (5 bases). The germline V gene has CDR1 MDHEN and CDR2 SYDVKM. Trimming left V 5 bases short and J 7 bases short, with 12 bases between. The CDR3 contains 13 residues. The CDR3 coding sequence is TGTGCCAGCAGTCCAGGGCTCAGGAACACCATATATTTT. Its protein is CASSPGLRNTIYF. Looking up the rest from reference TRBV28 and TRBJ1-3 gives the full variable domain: DVKVTQSSRYLVKRTGEKVFLECVQDMDHENMFWYRQDPGLGLRLIYFSYDVKMKEKGDIPEGYSVSREKKERFSLILESASTNQTSMYLCASSPGLRNTIYFGEGSWLTVV.

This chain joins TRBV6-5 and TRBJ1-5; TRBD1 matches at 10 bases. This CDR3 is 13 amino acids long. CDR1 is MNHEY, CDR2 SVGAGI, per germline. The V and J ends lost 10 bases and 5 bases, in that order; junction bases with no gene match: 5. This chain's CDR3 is CATRDRGDQPQHF. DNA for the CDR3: TGTGCCACCCGGGACAGGGGTGATCAGCCCCAGCATTTT.

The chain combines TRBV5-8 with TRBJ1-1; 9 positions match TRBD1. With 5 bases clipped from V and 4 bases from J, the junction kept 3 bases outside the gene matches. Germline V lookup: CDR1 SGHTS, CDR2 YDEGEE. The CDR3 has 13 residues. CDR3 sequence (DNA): TGTGCCAGCAGGGACAGGGGAACCACTGAAGCTTTCTTT. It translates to CASRDRGTTEAFF.

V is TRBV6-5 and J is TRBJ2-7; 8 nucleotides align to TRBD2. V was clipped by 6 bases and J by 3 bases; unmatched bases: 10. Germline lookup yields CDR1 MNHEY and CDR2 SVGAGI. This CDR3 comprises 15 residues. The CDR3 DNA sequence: TGTGCCAGCAGCATCCGAGCGGGGGATCGCTACGAGCAGTACTTC. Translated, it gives CASSIRAGDRYEQYF.

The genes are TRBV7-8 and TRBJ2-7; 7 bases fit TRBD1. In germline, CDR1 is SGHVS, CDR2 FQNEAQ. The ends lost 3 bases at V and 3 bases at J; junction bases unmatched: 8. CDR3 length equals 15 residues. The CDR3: CASSLTGMRVYEQYF. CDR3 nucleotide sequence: TGTGCCAGCAGCTTGACAGGGATGAGGGTCTACGAGCAGTACTTC.

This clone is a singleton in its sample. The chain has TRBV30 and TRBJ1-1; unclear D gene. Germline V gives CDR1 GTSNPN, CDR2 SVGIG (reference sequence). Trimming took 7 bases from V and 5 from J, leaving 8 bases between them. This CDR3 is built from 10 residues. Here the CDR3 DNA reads TGTGCCTTCTTAGAGACTGAAGCTTTCTTT. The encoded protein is CAFLETEAFF.

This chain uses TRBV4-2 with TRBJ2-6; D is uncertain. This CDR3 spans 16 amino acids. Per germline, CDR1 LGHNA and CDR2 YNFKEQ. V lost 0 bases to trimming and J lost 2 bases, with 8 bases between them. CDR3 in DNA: TGTGCCAGCAGCCAAGAATTGGCTGCTGGGGCCAACGTCCTGACTTTC. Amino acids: CASSQELAAGANVLTF.

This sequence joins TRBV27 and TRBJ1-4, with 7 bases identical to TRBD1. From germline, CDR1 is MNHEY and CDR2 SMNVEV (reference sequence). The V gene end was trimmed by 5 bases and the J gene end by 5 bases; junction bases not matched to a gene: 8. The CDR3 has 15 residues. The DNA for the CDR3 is TGTGCCAGCAGTCCTCGACAGGGATTAAATGAAAAACTGTTTTTT. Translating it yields CASSPRQGLNEKLFF.

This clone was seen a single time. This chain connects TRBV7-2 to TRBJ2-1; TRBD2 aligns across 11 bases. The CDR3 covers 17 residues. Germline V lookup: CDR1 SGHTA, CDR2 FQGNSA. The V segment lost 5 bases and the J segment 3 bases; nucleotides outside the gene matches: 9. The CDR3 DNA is TGTGCCAGCAGCCCTGGGGCTAGCGGGAGGCTCTACAATGAGCAGTTCTTC. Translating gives CASSPGASGRLYNEQFF. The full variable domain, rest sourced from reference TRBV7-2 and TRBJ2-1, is GAGVSQSPSNKVTEKGKDVELRCDPISGHTALYWYRQSLGQGLEFLIYFQGNSAPDKSGLPSDRFSAERTGGSVSTLTIQRTQQEDSAVYLCASSPGASGRLYNEQFFGPGTRLTVL.

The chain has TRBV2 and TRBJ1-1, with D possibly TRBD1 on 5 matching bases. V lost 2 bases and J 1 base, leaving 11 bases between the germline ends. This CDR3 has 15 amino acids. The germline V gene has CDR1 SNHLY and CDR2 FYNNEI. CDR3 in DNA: TGTGCCAGCAGTGAATTTGGGGCTAGGAACACTGAAGCTTTCTTT. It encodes CASSEFGARNTEAFF.

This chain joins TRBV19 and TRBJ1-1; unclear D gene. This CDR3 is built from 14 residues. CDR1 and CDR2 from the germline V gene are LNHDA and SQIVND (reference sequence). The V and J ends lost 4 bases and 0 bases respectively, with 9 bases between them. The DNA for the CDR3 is TGTGCCAGTAGTAGGTTAGCCCTGAACACTGAAGCTTTCTTT. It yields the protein CASSRLALNTEAFF.

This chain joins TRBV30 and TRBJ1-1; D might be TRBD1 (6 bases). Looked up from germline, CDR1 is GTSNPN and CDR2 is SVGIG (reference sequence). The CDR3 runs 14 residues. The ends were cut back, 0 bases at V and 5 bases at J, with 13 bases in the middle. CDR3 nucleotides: TGTGCCTGGAGTGTGAGTCAGGGGAGTACTGAAGCTTTCTTT. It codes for CAWSVSQGSTEAFF.

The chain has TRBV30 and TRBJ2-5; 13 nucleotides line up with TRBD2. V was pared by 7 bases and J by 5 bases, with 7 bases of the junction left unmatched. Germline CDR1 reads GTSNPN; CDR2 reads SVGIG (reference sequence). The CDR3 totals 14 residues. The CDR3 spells CAFGLAGVGETQYF. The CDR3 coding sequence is TGTGCCTTCGGACTAGCGGGAGTAGGGGAGACCCAGTACTTC.

CDR3 amino acids: CASSDTGSSGANVLTF. CDR3 nucleotide sequence: TGCGCCAGCAGTGATACAGGCTCCTCTGGGGCCAACGTCCTGACTTTC. The J gene is TRBJ2-6, the V gene TRBV10-2; the D gene is possibly TRBD1 (5 bases). The V end lost 3 bases, the J end lost 0 bases, and 9 bases lay between the germline ends. The CDR3 is 16 residues long. Germline lookup yields CDR1 WSHSY and CDR2 SAAADI.

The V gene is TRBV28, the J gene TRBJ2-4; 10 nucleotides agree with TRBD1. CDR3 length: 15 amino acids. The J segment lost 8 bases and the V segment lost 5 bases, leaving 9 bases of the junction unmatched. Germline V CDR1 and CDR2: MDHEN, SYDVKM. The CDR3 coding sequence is TGTGCCAGCAGTCGCCCCGCCGGGACAGGGGACATTCAGTACTTC. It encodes CASSRPAGTGDIQYF.